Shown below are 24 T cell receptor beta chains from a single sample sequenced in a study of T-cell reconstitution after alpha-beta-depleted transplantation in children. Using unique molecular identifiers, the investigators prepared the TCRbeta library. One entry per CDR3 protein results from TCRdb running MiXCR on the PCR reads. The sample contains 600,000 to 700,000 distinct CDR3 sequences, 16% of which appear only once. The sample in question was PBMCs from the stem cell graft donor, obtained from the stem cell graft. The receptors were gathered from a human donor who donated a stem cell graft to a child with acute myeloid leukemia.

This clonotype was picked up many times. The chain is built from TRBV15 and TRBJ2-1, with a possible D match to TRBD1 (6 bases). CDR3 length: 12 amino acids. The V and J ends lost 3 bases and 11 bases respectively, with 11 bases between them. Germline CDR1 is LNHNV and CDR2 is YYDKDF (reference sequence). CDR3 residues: CATSRDGTKQFF. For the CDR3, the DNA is TGTGCCACCAGCAGGGACGGGACAAAGCAGTTCTTC.

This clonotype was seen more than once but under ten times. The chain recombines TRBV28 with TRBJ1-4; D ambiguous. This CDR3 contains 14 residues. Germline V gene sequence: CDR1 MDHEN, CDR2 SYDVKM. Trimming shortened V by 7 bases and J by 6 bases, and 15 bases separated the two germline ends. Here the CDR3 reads CASTLGYGDEKLFF. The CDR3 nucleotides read TGTGCCAGCACCCTGGGTTACGGGGATGAAAAACTGTTTTTT.

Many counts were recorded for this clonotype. The CDR3 coding sequence is TGCGCCAGCAGCCAAGACAGGACAGGGGATCAGCCCCAGCATTTT. Protein sequence: CASSQDRTGDQPQHF. The rearrangement links TRBV4-3 to TRBJ1-5, with 9 bases fitting TRBD1. J gave up 5 bases and V 0 bases, and 2 bases lay outside the gene matches. The CDR3 extends over 15 amino acids. Germline V gene data show CDR1 as LGHNA and CDR2 as YSLEER.

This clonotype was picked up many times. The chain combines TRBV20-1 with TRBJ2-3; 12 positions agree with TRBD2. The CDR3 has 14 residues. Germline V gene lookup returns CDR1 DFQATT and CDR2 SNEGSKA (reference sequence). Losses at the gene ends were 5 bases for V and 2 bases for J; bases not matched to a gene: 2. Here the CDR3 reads CSAPSGGVTDTQYF. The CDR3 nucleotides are TGCAGTGCTCCTAGCGGGGGGGTCACAGATACGCAGTATTTT.

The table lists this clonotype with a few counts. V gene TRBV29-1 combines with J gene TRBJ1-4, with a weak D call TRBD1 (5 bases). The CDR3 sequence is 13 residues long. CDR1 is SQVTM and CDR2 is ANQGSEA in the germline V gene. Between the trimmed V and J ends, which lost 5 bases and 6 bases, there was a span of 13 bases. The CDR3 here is CSVMGTDDEKLFF. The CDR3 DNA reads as TGCAGCGTTATGGGGACCGACGATGAAAAACTGTTTTTT.

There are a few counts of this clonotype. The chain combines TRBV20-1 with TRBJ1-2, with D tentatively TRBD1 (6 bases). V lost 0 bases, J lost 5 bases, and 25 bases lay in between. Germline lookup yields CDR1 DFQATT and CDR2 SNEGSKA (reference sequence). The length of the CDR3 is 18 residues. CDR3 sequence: CSARDHRATLRGRYGYTF. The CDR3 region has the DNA TGCAGTGCTAGAGACCACCGGGCCACCCTCAGGGGTCGGTATGGCTACACCTTC.

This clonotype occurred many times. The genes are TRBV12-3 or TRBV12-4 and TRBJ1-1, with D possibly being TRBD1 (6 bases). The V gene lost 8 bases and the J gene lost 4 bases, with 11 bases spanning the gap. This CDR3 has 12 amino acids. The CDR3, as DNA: TGTGCCAGCGCACAGGGTAGCACTGAAGCTTTCTTT. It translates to CASAQGSTEAFF.

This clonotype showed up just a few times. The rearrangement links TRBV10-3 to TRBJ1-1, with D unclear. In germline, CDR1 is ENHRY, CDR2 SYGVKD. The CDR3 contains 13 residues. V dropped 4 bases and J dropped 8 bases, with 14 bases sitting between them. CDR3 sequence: CAISAGEGLEAFF. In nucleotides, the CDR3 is TGTGCCATCAGTGCCGGGGAAGGACTCGAAGCTTTCTTT.

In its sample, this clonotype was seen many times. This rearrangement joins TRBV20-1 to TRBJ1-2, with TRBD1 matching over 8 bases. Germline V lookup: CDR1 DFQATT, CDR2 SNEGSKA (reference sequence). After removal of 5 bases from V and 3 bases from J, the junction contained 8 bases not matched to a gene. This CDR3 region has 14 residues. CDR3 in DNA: TGCAGTGCTCCACGACAGGGGCTTGACTATGGCTACACCTTC. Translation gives CSAPRQGLDYGYTF.

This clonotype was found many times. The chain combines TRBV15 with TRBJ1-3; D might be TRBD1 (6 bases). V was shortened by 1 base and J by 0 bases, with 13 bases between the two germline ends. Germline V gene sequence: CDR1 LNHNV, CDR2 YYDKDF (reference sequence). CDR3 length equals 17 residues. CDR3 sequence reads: CATSRGLGQNSGNTIYF. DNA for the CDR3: TGTGCCACCAGCAGAGGATTAGGACAGAACTCTGGAAACACCATATATTTT. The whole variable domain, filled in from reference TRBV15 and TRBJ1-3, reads DAMVIQNPRYQVTQFGKPVTLSCSQTLNHNVMYWYQQKSSQAPKLLFHYYDKDFNNEADTPDNFQSRRPNTSFCFLDIRSPGLGDTAMYLCATSRGLGQNSGNTIYFGEGSWLTVV.

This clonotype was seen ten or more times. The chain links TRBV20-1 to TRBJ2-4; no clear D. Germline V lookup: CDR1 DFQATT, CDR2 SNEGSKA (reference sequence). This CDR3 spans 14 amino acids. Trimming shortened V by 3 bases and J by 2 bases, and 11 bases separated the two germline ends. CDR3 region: CSASLLGTKNIQYF. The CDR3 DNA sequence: TGCAGTGCTAGCCTTTTGGGGACCAAAAACATTCAGTACTTC.

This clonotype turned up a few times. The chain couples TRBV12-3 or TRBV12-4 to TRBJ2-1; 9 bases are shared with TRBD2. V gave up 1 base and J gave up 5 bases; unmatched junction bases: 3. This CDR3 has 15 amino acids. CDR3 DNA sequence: TGTGCCAGCAGTTTAGAGCGGGGGGCCAACAATGAGCAGTTCTTC. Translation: CASSLERGANNEQFF.

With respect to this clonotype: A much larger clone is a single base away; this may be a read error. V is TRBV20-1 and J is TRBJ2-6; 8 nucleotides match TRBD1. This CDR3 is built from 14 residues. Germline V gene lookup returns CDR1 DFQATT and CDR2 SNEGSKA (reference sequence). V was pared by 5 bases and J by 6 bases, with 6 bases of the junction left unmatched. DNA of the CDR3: TGCAGTGCTCAGGGGGCTAGAGTGGCCAACGTCCTGACTTTC. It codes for CSAQGARVANVLTF.

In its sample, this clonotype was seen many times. In nucleotides, the CDR3 is TGCAGTGCTAGATTCATTACAGCAGGCGGGGAGCTGTTTTTT. Translating gives CSARFITAGGELFF. The J gene is TRBJ2-2, the V gene TRBV20-1; no clear D gene. Germline-derived CDR1 and CDR2 are DFQATT and SNEGSKA (reference sequence). V was clipped by 2 bases and J by 7 bases, with 14 bases between them. The CDR3 sequence is 14 residues long.

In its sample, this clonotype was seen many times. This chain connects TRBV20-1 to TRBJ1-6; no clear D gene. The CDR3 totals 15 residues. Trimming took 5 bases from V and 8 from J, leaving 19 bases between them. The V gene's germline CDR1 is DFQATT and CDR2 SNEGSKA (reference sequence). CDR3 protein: CSAGYRTGQDSPLHF. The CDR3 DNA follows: TGCAGTGCTGGGTACCGTACGGGTCAGGATTCACCCCTCCACTTT.

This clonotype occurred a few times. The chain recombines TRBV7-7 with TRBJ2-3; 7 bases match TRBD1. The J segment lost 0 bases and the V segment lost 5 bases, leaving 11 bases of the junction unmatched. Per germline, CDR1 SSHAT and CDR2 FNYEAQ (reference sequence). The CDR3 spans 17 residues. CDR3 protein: CASSANRGARSTDTQYF. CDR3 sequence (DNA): TGTGCCAGCAGCGCGAACAGGGGAGCGAGAAGCACAGATACGCAGTATTTT.

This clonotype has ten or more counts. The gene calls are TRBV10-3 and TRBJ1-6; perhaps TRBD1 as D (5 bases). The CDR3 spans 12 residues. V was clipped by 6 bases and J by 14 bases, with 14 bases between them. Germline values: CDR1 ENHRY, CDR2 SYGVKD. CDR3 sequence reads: CAISKGDLTLHF. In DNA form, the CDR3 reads TGTGCCATCAGCAAAGGGGACCTCACCCTCCACTTT.

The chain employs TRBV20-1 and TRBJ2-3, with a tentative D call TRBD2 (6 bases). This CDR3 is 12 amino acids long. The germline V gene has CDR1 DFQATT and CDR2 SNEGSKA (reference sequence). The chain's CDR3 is CSLERGTDTQYF. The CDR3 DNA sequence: TGCTCCCTCGAGCGGGGCACAGATACGCAGTATTTT.

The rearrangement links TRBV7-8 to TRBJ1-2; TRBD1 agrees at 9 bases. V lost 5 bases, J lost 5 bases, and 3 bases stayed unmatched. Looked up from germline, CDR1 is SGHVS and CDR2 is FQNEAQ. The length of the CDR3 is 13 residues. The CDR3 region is CASSTGGGYGYTF. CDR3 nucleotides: TGTGCCAGCAGCACAGGGGGCGGGTATGGCTACACCTTC.

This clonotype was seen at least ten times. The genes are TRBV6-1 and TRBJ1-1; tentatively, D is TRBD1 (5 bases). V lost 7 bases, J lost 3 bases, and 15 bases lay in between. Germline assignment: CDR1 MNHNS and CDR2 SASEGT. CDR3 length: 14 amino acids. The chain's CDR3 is CASNFGGVDTEAFF. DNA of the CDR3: TGTGCCAGCAACTTCGGAGGGGTGGACACTGAAGCTTTCTTT.

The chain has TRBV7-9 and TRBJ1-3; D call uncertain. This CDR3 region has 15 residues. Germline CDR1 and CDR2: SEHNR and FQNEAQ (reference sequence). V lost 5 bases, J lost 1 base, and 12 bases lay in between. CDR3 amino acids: CASSAPGVSGNTIYF. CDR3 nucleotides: TGTGCCAGCAGCGCCCCCGGGGTATCTGGAAACACCATATATTTT.

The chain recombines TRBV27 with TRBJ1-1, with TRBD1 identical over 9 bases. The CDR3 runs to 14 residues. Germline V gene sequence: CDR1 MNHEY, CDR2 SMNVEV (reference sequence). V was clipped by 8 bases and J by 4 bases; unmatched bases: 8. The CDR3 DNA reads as TGTGCCAGCCGAAAACAGGGGGCAGGCACTGAAGCTTTCTTT. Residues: CASRKQGAGTEAFF.

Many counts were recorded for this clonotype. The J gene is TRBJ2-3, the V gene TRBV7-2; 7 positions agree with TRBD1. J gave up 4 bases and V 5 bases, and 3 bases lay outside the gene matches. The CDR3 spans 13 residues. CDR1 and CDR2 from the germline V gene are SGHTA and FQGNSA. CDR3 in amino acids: CASSITGADTQYF. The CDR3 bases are TGTGCCAGCAGCATTACAGGGGCAGATACGCAGTATTTT. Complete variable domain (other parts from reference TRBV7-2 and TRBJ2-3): GAGVSQSPSNKVTEKGKDVELRCDPISGHTALYWYRQSLGQGLEFLIYFQGNSAPDKSGLPSDRFSAERTGGSVSTLTIQRTQQEDSAVYLCASSITGADTQYFGPGTRLTVL.

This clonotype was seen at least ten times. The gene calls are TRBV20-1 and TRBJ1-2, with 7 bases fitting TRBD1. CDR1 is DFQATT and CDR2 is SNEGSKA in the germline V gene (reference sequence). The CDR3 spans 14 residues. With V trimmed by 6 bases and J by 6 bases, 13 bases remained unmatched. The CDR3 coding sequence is TGCAGTGCCTACTTTCTCGGGACAGCCCATGGCTACACCTTC. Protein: CSAYFLGTAHGYTF.